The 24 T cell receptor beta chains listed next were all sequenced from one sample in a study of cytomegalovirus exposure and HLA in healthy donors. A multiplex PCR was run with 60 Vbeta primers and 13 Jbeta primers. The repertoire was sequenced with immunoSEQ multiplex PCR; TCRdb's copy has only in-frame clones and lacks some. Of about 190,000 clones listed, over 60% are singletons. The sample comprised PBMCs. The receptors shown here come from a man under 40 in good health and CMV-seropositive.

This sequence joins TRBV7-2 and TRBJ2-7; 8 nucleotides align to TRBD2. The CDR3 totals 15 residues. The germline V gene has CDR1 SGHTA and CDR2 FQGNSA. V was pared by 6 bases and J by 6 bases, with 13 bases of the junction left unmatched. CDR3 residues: CASSSVRRGVSEQYF. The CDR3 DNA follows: TGTGCCAGCAGTTCAGTCCGGCGGGGGGTAAGCGAGCAGTACTTC.

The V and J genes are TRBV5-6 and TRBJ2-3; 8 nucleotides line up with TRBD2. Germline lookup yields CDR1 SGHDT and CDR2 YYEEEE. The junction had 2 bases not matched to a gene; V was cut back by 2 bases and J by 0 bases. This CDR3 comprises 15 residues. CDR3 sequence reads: CASSLAGVSTDTQYF. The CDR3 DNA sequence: TGTGCCAGCAGCTTAGCGGGAGTTAGCACAGATACGCAGTATTTT.

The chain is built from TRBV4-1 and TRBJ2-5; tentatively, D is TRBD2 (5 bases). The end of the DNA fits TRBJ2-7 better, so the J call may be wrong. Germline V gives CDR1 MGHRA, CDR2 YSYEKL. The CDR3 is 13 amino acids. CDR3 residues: CASSQVPGGEQYF. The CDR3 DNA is TGCGCCAGCAGCCAAGTCCCAGGAGGCGAGCAGTACTTC.

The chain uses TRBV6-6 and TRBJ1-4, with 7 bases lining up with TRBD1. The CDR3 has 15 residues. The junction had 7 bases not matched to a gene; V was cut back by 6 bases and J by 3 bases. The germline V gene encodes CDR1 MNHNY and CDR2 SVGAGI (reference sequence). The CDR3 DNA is TGTGCCAGCAGCCAACCAACAGGGGCTAATGAAAAACTGTTTTTT. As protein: CASSQPTGANEKLFF.

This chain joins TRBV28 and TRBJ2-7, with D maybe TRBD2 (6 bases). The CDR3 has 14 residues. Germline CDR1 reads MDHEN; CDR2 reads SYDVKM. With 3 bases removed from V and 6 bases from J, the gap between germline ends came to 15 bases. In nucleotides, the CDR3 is TGTGCCAGCAGTTTGGGCGGGACCGCGGCCGAGCAGTACTTC. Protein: CASSLGGTAAEQYF.

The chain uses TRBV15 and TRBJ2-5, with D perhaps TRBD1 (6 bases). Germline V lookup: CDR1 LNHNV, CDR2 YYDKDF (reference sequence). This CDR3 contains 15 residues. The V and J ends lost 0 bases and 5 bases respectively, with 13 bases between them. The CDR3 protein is CATSRDLGQGETQYF. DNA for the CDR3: TGTGCCACCAGCAGAGATCTTGGGCAGGGGGAGACCCAGTACTTC.

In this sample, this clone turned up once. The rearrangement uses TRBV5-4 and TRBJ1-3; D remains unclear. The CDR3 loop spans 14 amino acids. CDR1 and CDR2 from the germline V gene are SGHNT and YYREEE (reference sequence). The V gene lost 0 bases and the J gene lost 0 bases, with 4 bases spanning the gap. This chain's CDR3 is CASSLEYSGNTIYF. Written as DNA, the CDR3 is TGTGCCAGCAGCTTGGAATACTCTGGAAACACCATATATTTT. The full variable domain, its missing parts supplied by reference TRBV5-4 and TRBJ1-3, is ETGVTQSPTHLIKTRGQQVTLRCSSQSGHNTVSWYQQALGQGPQFIFQYYREEENGRGNFPPRFSGLQFPNYSSELNVNALELDDSALYLCASSLEYSGNTIYFGEGSWLTVV.

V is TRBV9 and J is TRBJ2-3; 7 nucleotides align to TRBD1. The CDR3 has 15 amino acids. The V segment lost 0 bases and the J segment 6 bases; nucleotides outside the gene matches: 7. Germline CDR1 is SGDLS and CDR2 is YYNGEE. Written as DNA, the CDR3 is TGTGCCAGCAGCGTAGAAGGGGTCAGGGGGGATACGCAGTATTTT. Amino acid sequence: CASSVEGVRGDTQYF.

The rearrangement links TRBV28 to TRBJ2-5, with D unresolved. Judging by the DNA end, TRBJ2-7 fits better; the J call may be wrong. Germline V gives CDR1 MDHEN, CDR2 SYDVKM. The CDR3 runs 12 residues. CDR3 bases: TGTGCCAGCAGTTTAAGAATTTACGAGCAGTACTTC. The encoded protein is CASSLRIYEQYF.

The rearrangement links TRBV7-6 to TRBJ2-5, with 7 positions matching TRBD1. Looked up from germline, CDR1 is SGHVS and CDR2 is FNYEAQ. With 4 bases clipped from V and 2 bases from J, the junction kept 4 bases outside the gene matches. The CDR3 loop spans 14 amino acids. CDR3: CASSYRDRQETQYF. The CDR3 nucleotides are TGTGCCAGCAGCTACCGGGACAGACAAGAGACCCAGTACTTC. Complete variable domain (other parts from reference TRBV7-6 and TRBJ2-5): GAGVSQSPRYKVTKRGQDVALRCDPISGHVSLYWYRQALGQGPEFLTYFNYEAQQDKSGLPNDRFSAERPEGSISTLTIQRTEQRDSAMYRCASSYRDRQETQYFGPGTRLLVL.

This CDR3 is CASSVADSQWGYTF. In DNA, the CDR3 is TGTGCCAGCAGCGTGGCAGACTCGCAATGGGGCTACACCTTC. The genes are TRBV5-4 and TRBJ1-2; no definite D call. Trimming removed 4 bases from V and 8 bases from J, with 18 bases in between. This CDR3 is built from 14 residues. Germline-derived CDR1 and CDR2 are SGHNT and YYREEE (reference sequence).

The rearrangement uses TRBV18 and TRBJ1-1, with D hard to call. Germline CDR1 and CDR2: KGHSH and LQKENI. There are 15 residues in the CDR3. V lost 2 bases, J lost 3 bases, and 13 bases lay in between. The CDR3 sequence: CASSPVGRVYTEAFF. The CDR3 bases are TGTGCCAGCTCACCAGTCGGGCGGGTATACACTGAAGCTTTCTTT.

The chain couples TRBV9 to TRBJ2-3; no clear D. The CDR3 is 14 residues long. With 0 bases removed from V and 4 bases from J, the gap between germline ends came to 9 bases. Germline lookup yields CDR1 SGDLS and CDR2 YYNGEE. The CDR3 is CASSVVPKADTQYF. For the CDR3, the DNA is TGTGCCAGCAGCGTAGTTCCTAAAGCAGATACGCAGTATTTT.

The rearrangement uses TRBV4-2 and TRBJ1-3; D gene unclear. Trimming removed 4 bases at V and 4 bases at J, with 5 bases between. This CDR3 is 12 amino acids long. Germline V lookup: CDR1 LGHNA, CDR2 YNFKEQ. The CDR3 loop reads CASSPGGNTIYF. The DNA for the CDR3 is TGTGCCAGCAGCCCCGGGGGAAACACCATATATTTT.

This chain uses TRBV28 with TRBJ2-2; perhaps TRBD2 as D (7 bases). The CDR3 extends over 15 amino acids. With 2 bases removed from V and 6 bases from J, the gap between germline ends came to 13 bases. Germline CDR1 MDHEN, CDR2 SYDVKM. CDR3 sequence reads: CASSLPGGRAGELFF. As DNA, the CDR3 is TGTGCCAGCAGTTTACCGGGGGGCAGGGCCGGGGAGCTGTTTTTT.

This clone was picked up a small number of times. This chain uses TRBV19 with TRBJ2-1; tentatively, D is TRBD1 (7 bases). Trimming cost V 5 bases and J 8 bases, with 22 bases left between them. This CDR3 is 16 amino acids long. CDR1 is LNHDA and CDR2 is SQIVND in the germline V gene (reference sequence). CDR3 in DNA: TGTGCCAGTAGTTCCCTAGGGGGCGGGATAAGGGATGAGCAGTTCTTC. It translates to CASSSLGGGIRDEQFF.

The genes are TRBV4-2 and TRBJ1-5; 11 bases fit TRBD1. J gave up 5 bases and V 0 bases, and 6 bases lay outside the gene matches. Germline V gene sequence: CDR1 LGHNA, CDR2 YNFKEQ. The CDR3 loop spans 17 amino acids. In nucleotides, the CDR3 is TGTGCCAGCAGCCAAGATCTAGGACAGGGGGCGTATCAGCCCCAGCATTTT. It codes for CASSQDLGQGAYQPQHF.

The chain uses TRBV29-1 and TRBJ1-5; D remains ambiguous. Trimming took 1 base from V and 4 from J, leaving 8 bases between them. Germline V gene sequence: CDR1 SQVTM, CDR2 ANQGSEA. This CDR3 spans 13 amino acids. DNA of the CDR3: TGCAGCGTTGAAGTATCGGGGAATCAGCCCCAGCATTTT. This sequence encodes CSVEVSGNQPQHF.

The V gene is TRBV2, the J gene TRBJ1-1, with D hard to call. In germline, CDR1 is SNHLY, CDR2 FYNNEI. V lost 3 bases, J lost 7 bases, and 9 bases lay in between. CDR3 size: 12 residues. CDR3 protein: CASSEAYSEAFF. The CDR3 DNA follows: TGTGCCAGCAGTGAGGCTTACAGTGAAGCTTTCTTT. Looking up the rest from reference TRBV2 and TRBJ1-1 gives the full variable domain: EPEVTQTPSHQVTQMGQEVILRCVPISNHLYFYWYRQILGQKVEFLVSFYNNEISEKSEIFDDQFSVERPDGSNFTLKIRSTKLEDSAMYFCASSEAYSEAFFGQGTRLTVV.

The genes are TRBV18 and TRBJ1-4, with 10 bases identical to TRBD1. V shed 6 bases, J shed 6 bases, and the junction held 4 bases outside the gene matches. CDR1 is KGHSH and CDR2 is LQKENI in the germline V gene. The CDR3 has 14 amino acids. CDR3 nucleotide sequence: TGTGCCAGCTCTAAGACAGGGGGCGATGAAAAACTGTTTTTT. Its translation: CASSKTGGDEKLFF.

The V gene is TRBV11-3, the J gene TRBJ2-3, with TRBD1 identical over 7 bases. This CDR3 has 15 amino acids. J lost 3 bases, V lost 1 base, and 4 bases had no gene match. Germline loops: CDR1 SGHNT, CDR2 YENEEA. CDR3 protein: CASSLGTGGTDTQYF. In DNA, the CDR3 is TGTGCCAGCAGCTTAGGGACAGGCGGTACAGATACGCAGTATTTT.

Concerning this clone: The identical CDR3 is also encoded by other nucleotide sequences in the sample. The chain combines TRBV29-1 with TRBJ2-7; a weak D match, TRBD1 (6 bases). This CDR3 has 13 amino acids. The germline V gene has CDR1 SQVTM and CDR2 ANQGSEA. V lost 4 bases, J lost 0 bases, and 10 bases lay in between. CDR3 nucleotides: TGCAGCGTTGCGGGACACCTCTCCTACGAGCAGTACTTC. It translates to CSVAGHLSYEQYF.

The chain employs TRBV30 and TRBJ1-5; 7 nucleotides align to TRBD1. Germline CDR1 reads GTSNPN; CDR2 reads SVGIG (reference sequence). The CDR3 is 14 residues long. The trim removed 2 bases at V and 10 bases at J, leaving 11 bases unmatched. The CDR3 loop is CAWSRDSKINPQHF. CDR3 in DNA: TGTGCCTGGAGTCGGGACAGCAAGATCAATCCCCAGCATTTT.

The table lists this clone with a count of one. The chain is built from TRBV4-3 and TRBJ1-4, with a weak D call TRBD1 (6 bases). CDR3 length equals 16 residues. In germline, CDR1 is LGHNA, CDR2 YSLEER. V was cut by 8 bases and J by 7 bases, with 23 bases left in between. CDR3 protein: CASSQGIGGLGEKLFF. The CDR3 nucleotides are TGCGCCAGCTCCCAAGGCATAGGGGGTTTGGGTGAAAAACTGTTTTTT.